This TCR beta chain was recovered during a study of response to subunit inactivated influenza vaccine. The study, taken as a whole, reports: Authors suggested that a seasonal influenza vaccination recruits few new T cells each time.

Trimming stripped 1 base from V and 5 bases from J, with 10 bases between. This CDR3 comprises 14 residues. A single record per CDR3 protein comes from TCRdb applying MiXCR to the RT-PCR reads. The table has about 170,000 distinct CDR3 sequences, about 12% seen once. In this sample, this clonotype turned up a few times. Antigen specificity is unknown. This sample was shared with a second study, whose subject was T cells expressing NK-cell markers. That report adds: UMIs were included in TCR beta cDNA generated by 5'RACE template switching. Seven of eight sequenced donors tested HCMV-seropositive; one tested seronegative. Researchers report these clonotypes also headed the CD3+CD56-NKG2C+ fraction in a few donors. It was still unclear whether expanded NKG2C+ T cell clones were HCMV specific.

This specimen consisted of CD8+ T cells sorted from PBMCs, obtained approximately 12 days after vaccination. V and J are TRBV12-3 or TRBV12-4 and TRBJ2-3; the D is unclear. This sequence was found in a man over 45 who received an inactivated influenza vaccine. CDR3 coding DNA: TGTGCCAGCAGTTTAGGGGCGCGAGGAGATACGCAGTATTTT. This encodes CASSLGARGDTQYF.